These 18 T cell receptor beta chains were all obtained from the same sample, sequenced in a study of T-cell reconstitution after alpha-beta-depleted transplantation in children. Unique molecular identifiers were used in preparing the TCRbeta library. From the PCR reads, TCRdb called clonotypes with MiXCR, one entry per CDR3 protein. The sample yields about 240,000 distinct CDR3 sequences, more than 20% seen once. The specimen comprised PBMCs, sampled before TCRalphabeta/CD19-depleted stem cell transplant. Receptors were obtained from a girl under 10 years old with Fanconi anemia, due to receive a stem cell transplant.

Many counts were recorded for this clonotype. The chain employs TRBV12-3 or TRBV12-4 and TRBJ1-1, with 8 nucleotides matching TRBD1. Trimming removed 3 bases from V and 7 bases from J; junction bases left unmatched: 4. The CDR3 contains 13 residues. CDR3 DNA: TGTGCCAGCAGTTTTGGACAGGGCTTTGAAGCTTTCTTT. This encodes CASSFGQGFEAFF.

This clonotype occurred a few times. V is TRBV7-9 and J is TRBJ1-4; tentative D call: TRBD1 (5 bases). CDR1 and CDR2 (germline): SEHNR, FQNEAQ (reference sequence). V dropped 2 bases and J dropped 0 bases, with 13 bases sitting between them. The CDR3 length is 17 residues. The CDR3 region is CASSLRRQGATNEKLFF. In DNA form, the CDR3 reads TGTGCCAGCAGCTTAAGGCGGCAGGGCGCAACTAATGAAAAACTGTTTTTT. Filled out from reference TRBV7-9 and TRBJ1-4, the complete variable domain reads DTGVSQNPRHKITKRGQNVTFRCDPISEHNRLYWYRQTLGQGPEFLTYFQNEAQLEKSRLLSDRFSAERPKGSFSTLEIQRTEQGDSAMYLCASSLRRQGATNEKLFFGSGTQLSVL.

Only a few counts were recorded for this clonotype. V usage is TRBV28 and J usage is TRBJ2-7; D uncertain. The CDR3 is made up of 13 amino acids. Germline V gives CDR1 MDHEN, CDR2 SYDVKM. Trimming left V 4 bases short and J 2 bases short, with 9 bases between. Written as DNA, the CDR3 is TGTGCCAGCAGTTCCCACAGTACCTACGAGCAGTACTTC. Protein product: CASSSHSTYEQYF.

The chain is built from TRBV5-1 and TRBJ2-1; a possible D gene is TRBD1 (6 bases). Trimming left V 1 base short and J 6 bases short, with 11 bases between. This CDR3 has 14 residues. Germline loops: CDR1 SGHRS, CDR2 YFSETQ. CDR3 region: CASSLIQGSNEQFF. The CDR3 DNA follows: TGCGCCAGCAGCTTGATACAGGGCTCCAATGAGCAGTTCTTC.

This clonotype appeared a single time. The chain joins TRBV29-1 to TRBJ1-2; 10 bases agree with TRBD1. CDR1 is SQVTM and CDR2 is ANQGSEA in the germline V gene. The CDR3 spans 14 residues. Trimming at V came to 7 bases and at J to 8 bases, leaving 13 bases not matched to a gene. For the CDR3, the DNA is TGCAGCGGTAAAATAGGACAGGGGGGAGGAGGCTACACCTTC. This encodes CSGKIGQGGGGYTF.

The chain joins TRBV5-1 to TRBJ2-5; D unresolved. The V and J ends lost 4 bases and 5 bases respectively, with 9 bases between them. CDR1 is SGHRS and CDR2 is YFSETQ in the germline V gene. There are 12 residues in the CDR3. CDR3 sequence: CASSPALETQYF. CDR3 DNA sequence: TGCGCCAGCAGCCCCGCTTTGGAGACCCAGTACTTC.

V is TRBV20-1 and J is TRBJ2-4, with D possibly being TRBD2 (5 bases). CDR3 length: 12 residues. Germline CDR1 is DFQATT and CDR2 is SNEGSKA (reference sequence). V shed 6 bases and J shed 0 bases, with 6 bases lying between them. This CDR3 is CSAGLAKNIQYF. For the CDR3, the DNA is TGCAGTGCCGGACTAGCCAAAAACATTCAGTACTTC.

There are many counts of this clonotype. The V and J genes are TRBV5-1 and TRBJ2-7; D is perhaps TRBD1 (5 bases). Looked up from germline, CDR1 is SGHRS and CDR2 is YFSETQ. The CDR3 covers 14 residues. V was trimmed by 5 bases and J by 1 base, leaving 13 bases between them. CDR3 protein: CASRYRRDSYEQYF. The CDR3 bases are TGCGCCAGCAGGTACCGCAGGGATTCCTACGAGCAGTACTTC. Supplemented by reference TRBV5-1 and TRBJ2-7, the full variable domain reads KAGVTQTPRYLIKTRGQQVTLSCSPISGHRSVSWYQQTPGQGLQFLFEYFSETQRNKGNFPGRFSGRQFSNSRSEMNVSTLELGDSALYLCASRYRRDSYEQYFGPGTRLTVT.

CDR3 sequence (DNA): TGTGCCAGCAGCTCCGACGAGCGGGAGGGCCGGGACAATGAGCAGTTCTTC. Protein: CASSSDEREGRDNEQFF. The V and J genes are TRBV13 and TRBJ2-1, with 10 positions matching TRBD2. CDR1 PRHDT and CDR2 FYEKMQ come from the germline V gene (reference sequence). V dropped 4 bases and J dropped 5; count of bases not matched to a gene: 11. The CDR3 runs to 17 residues.

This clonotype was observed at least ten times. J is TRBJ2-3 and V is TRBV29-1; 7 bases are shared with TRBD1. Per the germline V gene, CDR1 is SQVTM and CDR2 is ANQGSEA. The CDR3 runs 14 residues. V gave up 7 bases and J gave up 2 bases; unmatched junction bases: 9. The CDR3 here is CSANRGAPTDTQYF. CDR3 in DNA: TGCAGCGCTAACAGGGGTGCCCCCACAGATACGCAGTATTTT.

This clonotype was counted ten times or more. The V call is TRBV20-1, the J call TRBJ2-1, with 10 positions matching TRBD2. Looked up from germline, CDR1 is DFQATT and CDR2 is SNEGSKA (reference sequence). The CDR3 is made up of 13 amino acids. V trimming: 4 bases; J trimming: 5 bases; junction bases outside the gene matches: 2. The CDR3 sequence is CSATSGRNNEQFF. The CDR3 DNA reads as TGCAGTGCTACTAGCGGGAGAAACAATGAGCAGTTCTTC.

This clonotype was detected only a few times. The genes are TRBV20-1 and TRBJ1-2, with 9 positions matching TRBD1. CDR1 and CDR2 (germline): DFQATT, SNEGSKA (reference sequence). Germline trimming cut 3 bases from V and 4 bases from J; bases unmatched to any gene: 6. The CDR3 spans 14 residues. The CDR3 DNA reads TGCAGTGCTAGTTACAGGGGGCGCGTCTATGGCTACACCTTC. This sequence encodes CSASYRGRVYGYTF.

CDR3 residues: CASRAGGDNEKLFF. The CDR3 bases are TGTGCCAGCAGAGCAGGGGGCGATAATGAAAAACTGTTTTTT. This chain links TRBV4-2 with TRBJ1-4; TRBD1 matches at 8 bases. Germline CDR1 and CDR2: LGHNA and YNFKEQ. This CDR3 has 14 amino acids. The V and J ends lost 6 bases and 4 bases, in that order; junction bases with no gene match: 4.

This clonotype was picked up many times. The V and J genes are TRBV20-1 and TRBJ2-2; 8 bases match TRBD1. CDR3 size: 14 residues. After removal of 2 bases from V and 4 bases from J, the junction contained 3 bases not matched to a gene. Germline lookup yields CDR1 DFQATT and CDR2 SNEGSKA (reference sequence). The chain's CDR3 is CSARPGTGTGELFF. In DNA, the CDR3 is TGCAGTGCTAGACCCGGGACAGGCACCGGGGAGCTGTTTTTT.

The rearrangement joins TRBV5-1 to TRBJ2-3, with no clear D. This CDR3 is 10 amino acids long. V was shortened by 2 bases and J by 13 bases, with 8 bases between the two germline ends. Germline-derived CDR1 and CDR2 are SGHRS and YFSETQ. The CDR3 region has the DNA TGCGCCAGCAGCTTCCGGGTAGAGTATTTT. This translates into CASSFRVEYF. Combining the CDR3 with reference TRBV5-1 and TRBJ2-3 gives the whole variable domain KAGVTQTPRYLIKTRGQQVTLSCSPISGHRSVSWYQQTPGQGLQFLFEYFSETQRNKGNFPGRFSGRQFSNSRSEMNVSTLELGDSALYLCASSFRVEYFGPGTRLTVL.

CDR3 in amino acids: CASSLAIQTAKQFF. The CDR3 DNA reads TGTGCCAGCAGCTTAGCTATCCAGACAGCTAAGCAGTTCTTC. The genes are TRBV7-8 and TRBJ2-1, with D possibly matching TRBD1 (5 bases). CDR1 and CDR2 (germline): SGHVS, FQNEAQ. The CDR3 runs 14 residues. With 0 bases removed from V and 11 bases from J, the gap between germline ends came to 14 bases.

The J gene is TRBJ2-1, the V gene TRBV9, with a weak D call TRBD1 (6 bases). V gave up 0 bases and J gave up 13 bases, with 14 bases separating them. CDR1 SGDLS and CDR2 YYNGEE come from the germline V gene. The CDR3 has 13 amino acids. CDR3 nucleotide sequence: TGTGCCAGCAGCGTAGGTGACAGGCGACACCAGTTCTTC. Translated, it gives CASSVGDRRHQFF.

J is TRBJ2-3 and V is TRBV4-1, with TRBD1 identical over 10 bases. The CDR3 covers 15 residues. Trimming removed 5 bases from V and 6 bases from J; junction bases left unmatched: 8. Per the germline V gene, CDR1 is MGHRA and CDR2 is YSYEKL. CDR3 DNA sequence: TGCGCCAGCAGCGGACAGGGGGTTCCCGACGATACGCAGTATTTT. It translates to CASSGQGVPDDTQYF.